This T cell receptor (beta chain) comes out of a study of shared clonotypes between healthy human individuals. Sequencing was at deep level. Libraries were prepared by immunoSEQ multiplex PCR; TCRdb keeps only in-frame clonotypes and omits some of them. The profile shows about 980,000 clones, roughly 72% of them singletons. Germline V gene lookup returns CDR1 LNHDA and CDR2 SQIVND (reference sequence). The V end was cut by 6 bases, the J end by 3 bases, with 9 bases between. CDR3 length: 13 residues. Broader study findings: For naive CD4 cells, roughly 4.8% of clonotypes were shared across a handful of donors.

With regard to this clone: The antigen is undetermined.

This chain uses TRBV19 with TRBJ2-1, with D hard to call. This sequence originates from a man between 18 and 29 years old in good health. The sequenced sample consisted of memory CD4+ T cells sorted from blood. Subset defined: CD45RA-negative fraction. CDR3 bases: TGTGCCAGTAGATCACCGAACTACAATGAGCAGTTCTTC. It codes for CASRSPNYNEQFF.